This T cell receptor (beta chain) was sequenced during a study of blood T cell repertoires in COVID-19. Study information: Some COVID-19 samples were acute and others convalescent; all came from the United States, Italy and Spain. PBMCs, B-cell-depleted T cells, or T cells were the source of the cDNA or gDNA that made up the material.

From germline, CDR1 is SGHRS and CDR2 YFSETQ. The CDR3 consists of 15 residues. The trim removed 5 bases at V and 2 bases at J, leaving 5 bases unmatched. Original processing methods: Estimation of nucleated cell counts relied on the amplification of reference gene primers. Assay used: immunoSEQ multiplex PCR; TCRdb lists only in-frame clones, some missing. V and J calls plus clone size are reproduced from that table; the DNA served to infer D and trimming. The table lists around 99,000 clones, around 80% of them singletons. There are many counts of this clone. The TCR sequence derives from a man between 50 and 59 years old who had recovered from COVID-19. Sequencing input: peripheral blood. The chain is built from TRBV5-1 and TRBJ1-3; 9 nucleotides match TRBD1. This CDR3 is CASRGTGMPGNTIYF. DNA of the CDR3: TGCGCCAGCAGGGGGACAGGGATGCCTGGAAACACCATATATTTT.